This record concerns one T cell receptor (beta chain) sequence. What it recognizes is unknown. This entry belongs to a study of T cell clonotyping in hematopoietic cell transplantation. Whole-study findings and limits: Recipient TCR diversity dropped after transplant; expanded clonotypes rose from day 30 to 180.

Recipients were bled about 28 days pretransplant and at posttransplant days 30, 100, 180. Sequencing was performed with immunoSEQ multiplex PCR; in TCRdb, only in-frame clones are kept and a portion is missing. The sample lists a few thousand clones; approximately 76% were seen once. This clonotype was sampled from a male patient in his 50s who had an allogeneic stem cell transplant from an unrelated donor, so the T cells may come from the graft donor. Some clones in this sample may be carry-over from other donors' samples. The specimen was peripheral blood mononuclear cells, collected 100 days after allogeneic stem cell transplant.

DNA of the CDR3: TGTGCCAGCAGTTTGTTACATACCTCTCTCGAGCAGTACTTC. This codes for CASSLLHTSLEQYF. The rearrangement uses TRBV27 and TRBJ2-7; the D is unclear. This CDR3 region has 14 residues. The V gene's germline CDR1 is MNHEY and CDR2 SMNVEV (reference sequence). V lost 3 bases and J 6 bases, leaving 15 bases between the germline ends.